The sequence of this T cell receptor (beta chain) was determined in a study of blood T cell repertoires in COVID-19. Study context: There were acute and convalescent COVID-19 samples, and they came from the United States, Italy and Spain. T cells, B-cell-depleted T cells, or PBMCs supplied cDNA or gDNA.

V lost 4 bases and J lost 4, with 13 bases in between. CDR3 length equals 14 residues. Germline V gene sequence: CDR1 LGHDT, CDR2 YNNKEL (reference sequence). In the original processing: Amplifying reference gene primers gave estimates of nucleated cell counts. TCRdb's table, derived via immunoSEQ multiplex PCR, lists solely in-frame clones and lacks some. V and J calls and clone size are copied from that table; D and trimming were computed from the DNA. The repertoire includes some 230,000 clones, 70% to 90% of them detected once, and 0.85% to 1% sits in the top ten. The sequenced sample was peripheral blood. The V gene is TRBV3-1 (or the pseudogene TRBV3-2), the J gene TRBJ1-2, with no clear D. The TCR sequence derives from a middle-aged man with acute or convalescent COVID-19. CDR3 residues: CASSLGLEGYGYTF. CDR3 bases: TGTGCCAGCAGCCTGGGCCTAGAGGGCTATGGCTACACCTTC.